One sample yielded the 25 T cell receptor beta chains listed below, sequenced in a study of OX40 agonist ivuxolimab in advanced cancers. Only in-frame clones appear in the TCRdb table, and some are missing; sequencing was by immunoSEQ multiplex PCR. The sample yields under 60,000 clones, around nine tenths seen once. This specimen was CD4+ or CD8+ T cells sorted from blood, taken in a trial of the OX40 agonist ivuxolimab. The origin of the receptors is an adult with an advanced solid tumor such as melanoma, head and neck, liver or kidney cancer.

The chain has TRBV6-1 and TRBJ1-1, with D uncertain. Germline V gene lookup returns CDR1 MNHNS and CDR2 SASEGT. The CDR3 spans 13 residues. V lost 3 bases, J lost 4 bases, and 9 bases lay in between. CDR3 region: CASSDSAATEAFF. The CDR3 DNA sequence: TGTGCCAGCAGTGATTCAGCAGCCACTGAAGCTTTCTTT.

The gene calls are TRBV4-3 and TRBJ2-1, with 9 positions matching TRBD2. The CDR3 length is 16 residues. CDR1 and CDR2 (germline): LGHNA, YSLEER. Trimming removed 3 bases from V and 7 bases from J; junction bases left unmatched: 10. This chain's CDR3 is CASSQAVAGVFNEQFF. The CDR3 nucleotides read TGCGCCAGCAGCCAGGCCGTAGCGGGGGTCTTTAATGAGCAGTTCTTC.

The gene calls are TRBV7-8 and TRBJ1-2, with D perhaps matching TRBD1 (6 bases). Germline CDR1 is SGHVS and CDR2 is FQNEAQ. This CDR3 spans 14 amino acids. Trimming shortened V by 5 bases and J by 4 bases, and 14 bases separated the two germline ends. For the CDR3, the DNA is TGTGCCAGCAGCCCCGCCATAGGGGGCTATGGCTACACCTTC. Translating gives CASSPAIGGYGYTF.

This sequence joins TRBV2 and TRBJ1-2, with a possible D match to TRBD1 (5 bases). Trimming took off 3 bases at V and 8 bases at J, with 10 bases between the two ends. Germline V gene sequence: CDR1 SNHLY, CDR2 FYNNEI. The CDR3 has 12 residues. CDR3 sequence reads: CASSDRGSGYTF. CDR3 nucleotides: TGTGCCAGCAGTGATCGGGGCAGCGGCTACACCTTC.

V and J are TRBV6-4 and TRBJ2-3, with TRBD2 as a possible D gene (6 bases). Germline V gives CDR1 MRHNA, CDR2 SNTAGT. The CDR3 is made up of 14 amino acids. The V and J ends lost 3 bases and 0 bases respectively, with 7 bases between them. The CDR3 is CASSEGGSTDTQYF. The CDR3, as DNA: TGTGCCAGCAGTGAGGGGGGAAGCACAGATACGCAGTATTTT.

The rearrangement joins TRBV5-4 to TRBJ1-1; D is uncertain. V dropped 0 bases and J dropped 2 bases, with 23 bases sitting between them. The CDR3 contains 19 residues. CDR1 is SGHNT and CDR2 is YYREEE in the germline V gene (reference sequence). The CDR3 is CASSLGQRLEVRKNTEAFF. CDR3 DNA sequence: TGTGCCAGCAGCTTGGGTCAGAGGTTGGAGGTCCGGAAAAACACTGAAGCTTTCTTT. Drawing the rest from reference TRBV5-4 and TRBJ1-1, the complete variable domain is ETGVTQSPTHLIKTRGQQVTLRCSSQSGHNTVSWYQQALGQGPQFIFQYYREEENGRGNFPPRFSGLQFPNYSSELNVNALELDDSALYLCASSLGQRLEVRKNTEAFFGQGTRLTVV.

This clone was counted a single time. The genes are TRBV4-1 and TRBJ2-7, with D tentatively TRBD1 (5 bases). The CDR3 runs to 14 residues. CDR1 MGHRA and CDR2 YSYEKL come from the germline V gene. V gave up 0 bases and J gave up 2 bases, with 8 bases separating them. The CDR3 DNA reads as TGCGCCAGCAGCCAAGAGAAAGGGGCCTACGAGCAGTACTTC. Its protein product is CASSQEKGAYEQYF.

There are a few counts of this clone. This chain links TRBV13 with TRBJ1-2; TRBD1 aligns across 8 bases. From germline, CDR1 is PRHDT and CDR2 FYEKMQ (reference sequence). The CDR3 is 14 residues long. The V gene end was trimmed by 0 bases and the J gene end by 4 bases; junction bases not matched to a gene: 1. CDR3 sequence reads: CASSLGTGAYGYTF. The CDR3, as DNA: TGTGCCAGCAGCTTAGGGACAGGGGCCTATGGCTACACCTTC.

The rearrangement links TRBV7-9 to TRBJ2-7; 7 nucleotides align to TRBD2. CDR3 length: 14 amino acids. The germline CDR1 and CDR2 sequences are SEHNR and FQNEAQ (reference sequence). Trimming cost V 0 bases and J 2 bases; bases outside gene matches: 1. The CDR3 DNA reads as TGTGCCAGCAGCTTAGCGGGACTAACCTACGAGCAGTACTTC. Protein: CASSLAGLTYEQYF.

The rearrangement joins TRBV5-4 to TRBJ1-2, with a possible D match to TRBD1 (5 bases). Germline V CDR1 and CDR2: SGHNT, YYREEE (reference sequence). The CDR3 length is 15 residues. V gave up 0 bases and J gave up 4 bases, with 13 bases separating them. CDR3 sequence: CASSLAEGRGYGYTF. CDR3 bases: TGTGCCAGCAGCTTGGCCGAGGGACGCGGCTATGGCTACACCTTC. The full variable domain, in which reference TRBV5-4 and TRBJ1-2 provide the parts outside the CDR3, is ETGVTQSPTHLIKTRGQQVTLRCSSQSGHNTVSWYQQALGQGPQFIFQYYREEENGRGNFPPRFSGLQFPNYSSELNVNALELDDSALYLCASSLAEGRGYGYTFGSGTRLTVV.

The chain carries TRBV21-1 and TRBJ2-7. TRBV21-1 represents a pseudogene. The CDR3 spans 18 residues. The CDR3 sequence: CASSKSSSAQVPDYEQYF. The CDR3 DNA reads TGTGCCAGCAGCAAATCGTCGTCAGCCCAAGTACCCGACTACGAGCAGTACTTC.

By sample fraction, this clone is medium-sized. The chain uses TRBV5-8 and TRBJ1-1; D unclear. This CDR3 is built from 14 residues. Germline CDR1 reads SGHTS; CDR2 reads YDEGEE. Trimming left V 1 base short and J 1 base short, with 8 bases between. The CDR3 sequence: CASSLSRKNTEAFF. CDR3 coding DNA: TGTGCCAGCAGCTTGTCACGGAAGAACACTGAAGCTTTCTTT.

The gene calls are TRBV15 and TRBJ2-1; D remains unclear. Between the trimmed V and J ends, which lost 0 bases and 7 bases, there was a span of 13 bases. This CDR3 comprises 15 residues. CDR1 is LNHNV and CDR2 is YYDKDF in the germline V gene (reference sequence). The CDR3 reads CATSRDQARYNEQFF. In DNA, the CDR3 is TGTGCCACCAGCAGAGATCAGGCCCGTTATAATGAGCAGTTCTTC.

This clone has only a few counts. The chain couples TRBV2 to TRBJ1-3; D is ambiguous. Trimming cost V 6 bases and J 4 bases, with 1 base left between them. Germline V gene lookup returns CDR1 SNHLY and CDR2 FYNNEI. The CDR3 has 10 amino acids. The CDR3 DNA reads TGTGCCAGCAGGGGAAACACCATATATTTT. Translated, it gives CASRGNTIYF.

The CDR3 protein is CASSPPRTEAFF. The CDR3, as DNA: TGTGCCAGCAGCCCCCCACGAACTGAAGCTTTCTTT. The V and J genes are TRBV7-9 and TRBJ1-1; D is unclear. The CDR3 has 12 residues. Germline-derived CDR1 and CDR2 are SEHNR and FQNEAQ (reference sequence). V was cut by 5 bases and J by 5 bases, with 9 bases left in between.

The chain is built from TRBV25-1 and TRBJ2-5, with D perhaps given as TRBD1 or TRBD2 (5 bases each). Germline V gives CDR1 MGHDK, CDR2 SYGVNS. Between the trimmed V and J ends, which lost 5 bases and 5 bases, there was a span of 6 bases. The CDR3 runs to 11 residues. The CDR3 here is CASSWGETQYF. CDR3 DNA: TGTGCCAGCAGTTGGGGGGAGACCCAGTACTTC.

V and J are TRBV6-5 and TRBJ1-2; D gene uncertain. V lost 0 bases to trimming and J lost 6 bases, with 11 bases between them. The CDR3 has 14 residues. Germline V gene sequence: CDR1 MNHEY, CDR2 SVGAGI. In DNA, the CDR3 is TGTGCCAGCAGTTACTCAAACAGCGAGAATGGCTACACCTTC. As protein: CASSYSNSENGYTF.

The gene calls are TRBV5-1 and TRBJ1-6; unclear D gene. CDR1 is SGHRS, CDR2 YFSETQ, per germline. Trimming shortened V by 4 bases and J by 0 bases, and 11 bases separated the two germline ends. This CDR3 has 16 residues. CDR3 nucleotide sequence: TGCGCCAGCAGCCCGGGTGGGAGCTCCTATAATTCACCCCTCCACTTT. Protein: CASSPGGSSYNSPLHF.

The chain employs TRBV7-9 and TRBJ2-7, with 10 positions matching TRBD2. V gave up 5 bases and J gave up 2 bases; unmatched junction bases: 6. The CDR3 contains 15 residues. CDR1 is SEHNR and CDR2 is FQNEAQ in the germline V gene (reference sequence). CDR3 nucleotides: TGTGCCAGCAGCGGCGGGACTAGCGCGCCCTACGAGCAGTACTTC. Translated, it gives CASSGGTSAPYEQYF. The full variable domain, its missing parts supplied by reference TRBV7-9 and TRBJ2-7, is DTGVSQNPRHKITKRGQNVTFRCDPISEHNRLYWYRQTLGQGPEFLTYFQNEAQLEKSRLLSDRFSAERPKGSFSTLEIQRTEQGDSAMYLCASSGGTSAPYEQYFGPGTRLTVT.

J is TRBJ2-5 and V is TRBV4-3; perhaps TRBD1 as D (6 bases). The germline CDR1 and CDR2 sequences are LGHNA and YSLEER. The CDR3 consists of 19 residues. The V end was cut by 2 bases, the J end by 0 bases, with 22 bases between. CDR3: CASSQSVPGHPGYQETQYF. As DNA, the CDR3 is TGCGCCAGCAGCCAATCCGTCCCGGGACACCCAGGGTACCAAGAGACCCAGTACTTC.

This chain uses TRBV27 with TRBJ1-4; no reliable D call. The CDR3 has 17 residues. V dropped 0 bases and J dropped 0 bases, with 11 bases sitting between them. Germline assignment: CDR1 MNHEY and CDR2 SMNVEV (reference sequence). CDR3 loop: CASSLSPLPTTNEKLFF. The CDR3 nucleotides are TGTGCCAGCAGTTTATCCCCGCTGCCAACAACTAATGAAAAACTGTTTTTT.

This sequence joins TRBV6-5 and TRBJ2-7; D gene ambiguous. This CDR3 contains 13 residues. Trimming shortened V by 5 bases and J by 2 bases, and 10 bases separated the two germline ends. CDR1 is MNHEY, CDR2 SVGAGI, per germline. CDR3 nucleotides: TGTGCCAGCAGTGACATTACAGCCTACGAGCAGTACTTC. Translation: CASSDITAYEQYF.

The chain joins TRBV15 to TRBJ2-3; TRBD2 matches 11 bases. The J segment lost 7 bases and the V segment lost 1 base, leaving 10 bases of the junction unmatched. The CDR3 runs to 17 residues. Germline V gives CDR1 LNHNV, CDR2 YYDKDF (reference sequence). The CDR3 DNA sequence: TGTGCCACCAGCAGAGGAACTCTAGCGGGAGGATCTAATACGCAGTATTTT. Protein: CATSRGTLAGGSNTQYF.

This clone was observed a single time. The chain employs TRBV13 and TRBJ2-3; D is unclear. CDR3 length equals 14 residues. V lost 5 bases, J lost 3 bases, and 12 bases lay in between. Germline CDR1 reads PRHDT; CDR2 reads FYEKMQ (reference sequence). CDR3 amino acids: CASSPAHETDTQYF. CDR3 nucleotides: TGTGCCAGCAGCCCCGCGCATGAGACAGATACGCAGTATTTT.

The genes are TRBV7-9 and TRBJ1-2; D unclear. CDR1 SEHNR and CDR2 FQNEAQ come from the germline V gene (reference sequence). The CDR3 length is 15 residues. V lost 5 bases to trimming and J lost 4 bases, with 17 bases between them. This CDR3 reads CASSPDGYLGYGYTF. CDR3 DNA sequence: TGTGCCAGCAGCCCGGACGGTTATCTGGGCTATGGCTACACCTTC.